These 27 T cell receptor beta chains share one sample of origin, sequenced in a study of blood T cell repertoires in COVID-19. Profiling relied on immunoSEQ multiplex PCR, and the TCRdb table lists in-frame clones only, not all of them. Among 65,000 or so clones listed, roughly 83% were seen once. Specimen: peripheral blood. The source is a young man with COVID-19, enrolled during active disease.

CDR3 region: CASSKAGAVTSPTQYF. In nucleotides, the CDR3 is TGTGCCAGCAGTAAAGCGGGAGCGGTGACCTCGCCGACGCAGTATTTT. The chain links TRBV28 to TRBJ2-3; TRBD2 matches at 8 bases. The ends lost 5 bases at V and 9 bases at J; junction bases unmatched: 16. Germline V CDR1 and CDR2: MDHEN, SYDVKM. CDR3 length: 16 amino acids.

This chain connects TRBV4-1 to TRBJ2-4; the match to TRBD2 covers 9 bases. Germline trimming cut 0 bases from V and 6 bases from J; bases unmatched to any gene: 9. The CDR3 is 17 residues long. Germline-derived CDR1 and CDR2 are MGHRA and YSYEKL. CDR3 loop: CASSQEGGRATGNIQYF. In DNA form, the CDR3 reads TGCGCCAGCAGCCAAGAGGGCGGGAGGGCCACTGGAAACATTCAGTACTTC.

The rearrangement joins TRBV7-2 to TRBJ1-6; 7 nucleotides agree with TRBD1. The V segment lost 1 base and the J segment 6 bases; nucleotides outside the gene matches: 3. CDR3 length: 15 amino acids. Looked up from germline, CDR1 is SGHTA and CDR2 is FQGNSA. Here the CDR3 reads CASSLGGQPNSPLHF. The CDR3 nucleotides are TGTGCCAGCAGCTTAGGGGGACAGCCTAATTCACCCCTCCACTTT.

V is TRBV13 and J is TRBJ2-5, with 10 nucleotides matching TRBD2. J was trimmed by 4 bases and V by 0 bases; bases with no gene match: 5. The CDR3 has 16 residues. The germline CDR1 and CDR2 sequences are PRHDT and FYEKMQ (reference sequence). The CDR3 nucleotides read TGTGCCAGCAGCTTAGGCGGAGCGGGAGGGAGAGAGACCCAGTACTTC. This gives the protein CASSLGGAGGRETQYF.

The chain recombines TRBV6-1 with TRBJ1-4; 7 bases map to TRBD1. V lost 2 bases to trimming and J lost 7 bases; unmatched junction nucleotides: 4. CDR1 and CDR2 from the germline V gene are MNHNS and SASEGT. This CDR3 has 14 amino acids. CDR3: CASSEPRGSEKLFF. The CDR3 DNA sequence: TGTGCCAGCAGTGAACCCAGGGGGAGTGAAAAACTGTTTTTT.

This clone was seen more than once but under ten times. The rearrangement links TRBV28 to TRBJ1-5, with D possibly TRBD1 on 5 matching bases. Trimming stripped 7 bases from V and 0 bases from J, with 13 bases between. Germline CDR1 MDHEN, CDR2 SYDVKM. This CDR3 is 15 amino acids long. The CDR3 DNA follows: TGTGCCAGCACTCCTGGGGGGATTAGCAATCAGCCCCAGCATTTT. Residues: CASTPGGISNQPQHF.

The V gene is TRBV7-9, the J gene TRBJ1-1; 7 bases line up with TRBD1. Germline V lookup: CDR1 SEHNR, CDR2 FQNEAQ (reference sequence). J was trimmed by 5 bases and V by 5 bases; bases with no gene match: 11. CDR3 length: 15 residues. The CDR3 DNA reads as TGTGCCAGCAGCCCTTCAGGGGGTGTCTTGACTGAAGCTTTCTTT. Translating it yields CASSPSGGVLTEAFF.

The chain has TRBV10-2 and TRBJ2-4; D is perhaps TRBD2 (5 bases). CDR1 WSHSY and CDR2 SAAADI come from the germline V gene. The CDR3 spans 15 residues. With 0 bases removed from V and 0 bases from J, the gap between germline ends came to 6 bases. The CDR3 loop reads CASSESRVAKNIQYF. As DNA, the CDR3 is TGCGCCAGCAGTGAGTCGAGGGTAGCCAAAAACATTCAGTACTTC.

This chain uses TRBV24-1 with TRBJ1-5; 9 positions match TRBD1. The length of the CDR3 is 19 residues. Germline CDR1 reads KGHDR; CDR2 reads SFDVKD. J lost 4 bases, V lost 6 bases, and 18 bases had no gene match. CDR3 bases: TGTGCCACCAGTTCACCGGGACAGGGACAATATAGTTGGAATCAGCCCCAGCATTTT. Amino acid sequence: CATSSPGQGQYSWNQPQHF.

J is TRBJ2-1 and V is TRBV7-2, with 10 nucleotides matching TRBD1. The CDR3 is 14 residues long. Germline V gene lookup returns CDR1 SGHTA and CDR2 FQGNSA. The trim removed 6 bases at V and 7 bases at J, leaving 6 bases unmatched. The CDR3 nucleotides read TGTGCCAGCAGGCCCGGGGGACAGGGGAATGAGCAGTTCTTC. This encodes CASRPGGQGNEQFF. Full variable domain (outside the CDR3, taken from reference TRBV7-2 and TRBJ2-1): GAGVSQSPSNKVTEKGKDVELRCDPISGHTALYWYRQSLGQGLEFLIYFQGNSAPDKSGLPSDRFSAERTGGSVSTLTIQRTQQEDSAVYLCASRPGGQGNEQFFGPGTRLTVL.

This clone is a singleton in its sample. The chain links TRBV30 to TRBJ1-4; 7 positions match TRBD1. The length of the CDR3 is 14 residues. Germline V CDR1 and CDR2: GTSNPN, SVGIG (reference sequence). V was clipped by 2 bases and J by 8 bases; unmatched bases: 8. The CDR3 DNA reads TGTGCCTGGAGTAGAGCGACAGGGCTAGAAAAACTGTTTTTT. Amino acids: CAWSRATGLEKLFF.

This clone was observed once. This sequence joins TRBV6-5 and TRBJ1-1; D is undetermined. Trimming removed 7 bases at V and 2 bases at J, with 8 bases between. The CDR3 length is 12 residues. Per germline, CDR1 MNHEY and CDR2 SVGAGI. The CDR3 here is CASKSSNTEAFF. CDR3 coding DNA: TGTGCCAGCAAATCAAGCAACACTGAAGCTTTCTTT.

The V gene is TRBV30, the J gene TRBJ2-7; D gene unclear. Per the germline V gene, CDR1 is GTSNPN and CDR2 is SVGIG (reference sequence). The CDR3 is 12 amino acids. Trimming cost V 4 bases and J 1 base, with 8 bases left between them. The CDR3 DNA is TGTGCCTGGACAGGCCTTTCCTACGAGCAGTACTTC. Translated, it gives CAWTGLSYEQYF.

The chain links TRBV2 to TRBJ2-1; 7 bases align to TRBD1. The CDR3 loop spans 15 amino acids. The junction had 5 bases not matched to a gene; V was cut back by 5 bases and J by 1 base. Germline lookup yields CDR1 SNHLY and CDR2 FYNNEI. The CDR3 DNA reads as TGTGCCAGCAGTTCCGGGACAGCGTCCTACAATGAGCAGTTCTTC. Its protein is CASSSGTASYNEQFF.

The V gene is TRBV6-5, the J gene TRBJ1-1; D gene uncertain. Germline V CDR1 and CDR2: MNHEY, SVGAGI. V lost 2 bases, J lost 4 bases, and 11 bases lay in between. The CDR3 runs to 14 residues. Here the CDR3 reads CASSYEGPSTEAFF. DNA of the CDR3: TGTGCCAGCAGTTACGAGGGTCCGAGCACTGAAGCTTTCTTT.

V usage is TRBV11-2 and J usage is TRBJ2-2; TRBD1 agrees at 12 bases. From germline, CDR1 is SGHAT and CDR2 FQNNGV. The CDR3 covers 16 residues. Trimming at V came to 5 bases and at J to 7 bases, leaving 8 bases not matched to a gene. The CDR3 bases are TGTGCCAGCAGCCTAAGGGACAGGGGGCTGGGCGGGGAGCTGTTTTTT. As protein: CASSLRDRGLGGELFF.

The CDR3 DNA follows: TGTGCCAGCAGCTCCCCTTCGGGAGCTACTGGGGAGCAGTACTTC. It specifies CASSSPSGATGEQYF. The rearrangement links TRBV7-9 to TRBJ2-7; possibly TRBD2 for D (6 bases). The CDR3 has 15 amino acids. Germline-derived CDR1 and CDR2 are SEHNR and FQNEAQ (reference sequence). The V end was cut by 4 bases, the J end by 7 bases, with 20 bases between. Combining the CDR3 with reference TRBV7-9 and TRBJ2-7 gives the whole variable domain DTGVSQNPRHKITKRGQNVTFRCDPISEHNRLYWYRQTLGQGPEFLTYFQNEAQLEKSRLLSDRFSAERPKGSFSTLEIQRTEQGDSAMYLCASSSPSGATGEQYFGPGTRLTVT.

This clone was counted once. The gene calls are TRBV7-9 and TRBJ1-1, with D uncertain. V lost 7 bases and J lost 4, with 10 bases in between. The CDR3 consists of 12 residues. Germline lookup yields CDR1 SEHNR and CDR2 FQNEAQ (reference sequence). Written as DNA, the CDR3 is TGTGCCAGCACTCGCGTCGGCACTGAAGCTTTCTTT. Protein sequence: CASTRVGTEAFF.

This clone was counted once. The chain carries TRBV5-4 and TRBJ1-2; 12 positions agree with TRBD1. Germline loops: CDR1 SGHNT, CDR2 YYREEE (reference sequence). This CDR3 is built from 15 residues. V shed 3 bases, J shed 2 bases, and the junction held 2 bases outside the gene matches. The CDR3 loop reads CASSSGTGGNYGYTF. Here the CDR3 DNA reads TGTGCCAGCAGCTCCGGGACAGGGGGCAACTATGGCTACACCTTC.

The chain couples TRBV19 to TRBJ1-4, with D uncertain. The CDR3 runs to 13 residues. V dropped 9 bases and J dropped 5 bases, with 13 bases sitting between them. Germline V gives CDR1 LNHDA, CDR2 SQIVND (reference sequence). The CDR3 nucleotides are TGTGCCAGAGCCCCTCCTAACAATGAAAAACTGTTTTTT. Translation gives CARAPPNNEKLFF.

The DNA for the CDR3 is TGTGCCAGCAGTTTAGGGACAGGGCGCAGGAAGGAGCAGTTCTTC. Translation: CASSLGTGRRKEQFF. The J gene is TRBJ2-1, the V gene TRBV28; 9 bases align to TRBD1. Losses at the gene ends were 2 bases for V and 10 bases for J; bases not matched to a gene: 9. Germline values: CDR1 MDHEN, CDR2 SYDVKM. The CDR3 totals 15 residues.

The DNA of the CDR3 is TGTGCCAGTAGTAGCAGGGCTGGATCCGTGGACACCATATATTTT. Translated: CASSSRAGSVDTIYF. J is TRBJ1-3 and V is TRBV19, with TRBD1 as a possible D gene (5 bases). Germline CDR1 and CDR2: LNHDA and SQIVND (reference sequence). V shed 4 bases and J shed 8 bases, with 18 bases lying between them. CDR3 length: 15 residues.

The chain is built from TRBV6-5 and TRBJ1-1; the D gene is possibly TRBD1 (6 bases). V lost 0 bases to trimming and J lost 5 bases, with 13 bases between them. The germline V gene has CDR1 MNHEY and CDR2 SVGAGI. The CDR3 runs to 15 residues. CDR3: CASSYSKGGGTEAFF. Here the CDR3 DNA reads TGTGCCAGCAGTTACTCGAAAGGGGGGGGTACTGAAGCTTTCTTT.

The chain carries TRBV7-2 and TRBJ2-3, with 8 bases aligning to TRBD2. The CDR3 is made up of 15 amino acids. In germline, CDR1 is SGHTA, CDR2 FQGNSA. The ends lost 2 bases at V and 2 bases at J; junction bases unmatched: 3. Here the CDR3 DNA reads TGTGCCAGCAGCTTAACGGGAGGGGCCACAGATACGCAGTATTTT. This gives the protein CASSLTGGATDTQYF.

The rearrangement links TRBV5-4 to TRBJ1-2; a possible D gene is TRBD1 (5 bases). The CDR3 length is 12 residues. Germline CDR1 SGHNT, CDR2 YYREEE (reference sequence). Between the trimmed V and J ends, which lost 2 bases and 10 bases, there was a span of 12 bases. The DNA of the CDR3 is TGTGCCAGCAGCTTATCAGGGTTTGTCTACACCTTC. Amino acids: CASSLSGFVYTF.

V is TRBV11-2 and J is TRBJ2-1; the match to TRBD1 covers 10 bases. V shed 7 bases and J 9 bases; nucleotides not matched to a gene: 9. The CDR3 covers 14 residues. Per the germline V gene, CDR1 is SGHAT and CDR2 is FQNNGV. CDR3: CASTPTRTGGEQFF. CDR3 nucleotides: TGTGCCAGCACGCCGACCAGGACAGGGGGTGAGCAGTTCTTC. Full variable domain (rest looked up from reference TRBV11-2 and TRBJ2-1): EAGVAQSPRYKIIEKRQSVAFWCNPISGHATLYWYQQILGQGPKLLIQFQNNGVVDDSQLPKDRFSAERLKGVDSTLKIQPAKLEDSAVYLCASTPTRTGGEQFFGPGTRLTVL.

This rearrangement joins TRBV4-1 to TRBJ2-7; tentative D call: TRBD1 (5 bases). The V end lost 1 base, the J end lost 2 bases, and 12 bases lay between the germline ends. The CDR3 runs 15 residues. Per germline, CDR1 MGHRA and CDR2 YSYEKL. This CDR3 reads CASSQGQFSPYEQYF. In DNA, the CDR3 is TGCGCCAGCAGCCAAGGACAGTTTTCCCCCTACGAGCAGTACTTC.